A single sample gave rise to the 6 T cell receptor beta chains below, sequenced in a study of OX40 agonist ivuxolimab in advanced cancers. The method was immunoSEQ multiplex PCR; TCRdb's version includes in-frame clones alone and lacks a portion of them. The table shows under 60,000 clones, with 75% to 90% occurring only once. This specimen was CD4+ or CD8+ T cells sorted from blood, taken in a trial of the OX40 agonist ivuxolimab. The receptors come from an adult with an advanced solid tumor such as melanoma, head and neck, liver or kidney cancer.

The rearrangement uses TRBV10-2 and TRBJ2-1, with 7 bases lining up with TRBD2. Trimming removed 2 bases from V and 7 bases from J; junction bases left unmatched: 5. CDR1 and CDR2 from the germline V gene are WSHSY and SAAADI. The CDR3 consists of 14 residues. For the CDR3, the DNA is TGCGCCAGCAGTGAGGGACTAGTACCTAATGAGCAGTTCTTC. This encodes CASSEGLVPNEQFF.

V gene TRBV5-6 combines with J gene TRBJ2-1; a weak D match, TRBD1 (5 bases). Germline V gene sequence: CDR1 SGHDT, CDR2 YYEEEE. The CDR3 has 15 amino acids. Trimming stripped 6 bases from V and 1 base from J, with 14 bases between. This CDR3 is CASMRTPASYNEQFF. The CDR3, as DNA: TGTGCCAGCATGCGGACACCAGCGTCCTACAATGAGCAGTTCTTC.

The chain links TRBV2 to TRBJ2-7; 8 bases are shared with TRBD1. This CDR3 spans 15 amino acids. The germline CDR1 and CDR2 sequences are SNHLY and FYNNEI. J gave up 0 bases and V 2 bases, and 3 bases lay outside the gene matches. In DNA, the CDR3 is TGTGCCAGCAGTGAAAAACAGGGGGTCTCCTACGAGCAGTACTTC. Its protein is CASSEKQGVSYEQYF.

This chain links TRBV4-1 with TRBJ1-4; D gene uncertain. The germline V and J ends were trimmed by 2 bases and 4 bases, with 11 bases remaining between them. This CDR3 has 15 amino acids. Germline V gene data show CDR1 as MGHRA and CDR2 as YSYEKL. This CDR3 is CASSQTWGDNEKLFF. CDR3 in DNA: TGCGCCAGCAGCCAAACGTGGGGAGATAATGAAAAACTGTTTTTT.

The rearrangement uses TRBV7-8 and TRBJ2-1; D remains unclear. This CDR3 contains 17 residues. Looked up from germline, CDR1 is SGHVS and CDR2 is FQNEAQ. With 2 bases removed from V and 7 bases from J, the gap between germline ends came to 21 bases. The CDR3: CASSLPIRPTIGNEQFF. CDR3 sequence (DNA): TGTGCCAGCAGCTTACCCATTCGGCCCACAATCGGGAATGAGCAGTTCTTC.

Turning to this clone: A clone one base away is much larger, so this may be a read error. Additional DNA sequences in this sample encode the identical CDR3. The chain employs TRBV11-2 and TRBJ2-7; D is unresolved. Germline V gene lookup returns CDR1 SGHAT and CDR2 FQNNGV. V dropped 4 bases and J dropped 0 bases, with 1 base sitting between them. The CDR3 consists of 11 residues. The DNA of the CDR3 is TGTGCCAGCAGCTCCTCCTACGAGCAGTACTTC. This translates into CASSSSYEQYF.